The 27 T cell receptor beta chains listed next were all sequenced from one sample in a study of regulatory T cells in long-lasting Graves disease. With iRepertoire HTBI primers and Arm-PCR of CDR3 regions, TCR beta libraries were built. TCRdb itself ran the multiplex PCR reads through MiXCR, one entry per CDR3 protein. The data show around 510,000 distinct CDR3 sequences, 20% seen once. As to time point: persistent/refractory GD, antithyroid drugs over 5 years with positive TRAb. Isolated PBMC RNA provided the starting material for the TCR library. The sample here was peripheral blood mononuclear cells (PBMCs), taken when the disease was refractory, from a patient treated with antithyroid drugs. The receptors were sampled from a female donor with Graves disease.

This clonotype was counted only a few times. This CDR3 is CAPRTSGILETQYF. The CDR3 DNA reads TGTGCCCCCCGGACTAGCGGGATTTTAGAGACCCAGTACTTC. The rearrangement links TRBV7-7 to TRBJ2-5, with 12 nucleotides matching TRBD2. The J segment lost 4 bases and the V segment lost 11 bases, leaving 8 bases of the junction unmatched. This CDR3 is 14 amino acids long. Germline V gene data show CDR1 as SSHAT and CDR2 as FNYEAQ (reference sequence).

The CDR3 reads CASRSSGLAGVAKNIQYF. The CDR3 DNA follows: TGTGCCAGTAGGTCGAGTGGGCTAGCGGGAGTGGCCAAAAACATTCAGTACTTC. This rearrangement joins TRBV19 to TRBJ2-4; 10 bases fit TRBD2. From germline, CDR1 is LNHDA and CDR2 SQIVND (reference sequence). This CDR3 is 18 amino acids long. V shed 6 bases and J 1 base; nucleotides not matched to a gene: 12.

There are many counts of this clonotype. The gene calls are TRBV7-2 and TRBJ2-5, with 11 bases matching TRBD2. This CDR3 spans 16 amino acids. Germline assignment: CDR1 SGHTA and CDR2 FQGNSA. V gave up 3 bases and J gave up 7 bases; unmatched junction bases: 10. The DNA of the CDR3 is TGTGCCAGCAGCTTCACTAGCGGGAGCTGGCTTGGGACCCAGTACTTC. Translating it yields CASSFTSGSWLGTQYF.

For this clonotype: One base separates it from a far larger clone, so it is likely a read error. This chain connects TRBV2 to TRBJ2-7; D remains ambiguous. The CDR3 contains 13 residues. Germline lookup yields CDR1 SNHLY and CDR2 FYNNEI. With 7 bases removed from V and 12 bases from J, the gap between germline ends came to 22 bases. The CDR3 reads CASNSEFQETRYF. DNA of the CDR3: TGTGCCAGCAATAGTGAGTTCCAAGAGACCCGGTACTTC.

This clonotype was detected only a few times. The V and J genes are TRBV7-6 and TRBJ2-5; 9 bases agree with TRBD1. Losses at the gene ends were 7 bases for V and 1 base for J; bases not matched to a gene: 13. There are 17 residues in the CDR3. CDR1 and CDR2 (germline): SGHVS, FNYEAQ. The CDR3 bases are TGTGCCAGCACCGAACCTACCGGGACAGGGCCCCAAGAGACCCAGTACTTC. The encoded protein is CASTEPTGTGPQETQYF.

This clonotype was observed a handful of times. The J gene is TRBJ2-3, the V gene TRBV6-5, with TRBD2 identical over 8 bases. From germline, CDR1 is MNHEY and CDR2 SVGAGI. The CDR3 has 17 amino acids. Losses at the gene ends were 0 bases for V and 8 bases for J; bases not matched to a gene: 13. CDR3 amino acids: CASSYSTSASGLGTQYF. CDR3 nucleotides: TGTGCCAGCAGTTACTCGACTAGCGCCAGTGGCTTGGGTACGCAGTATTTT.

This clonotype was recorded at least ten times. V is TRBV28 and J is TRBJ1-5; D perhaps matches TRBD1 (5 bases). Between the trimmed V and J ends, which lost 5 bases and 7 bases, there was a span of 21 bases. This CDR3 is built from 16 residues. Germline-derived CDR1 and CDR2 are MDHEN and SYDVKM. CDR3 protein: CASSELRVGGEQPQHF. The DNA of the CDR3 is TGTGCCAGCAGTGAACTCCGGGTGGGGGGAGAGCAGCCCCAGCATTTT.

This clonotype was detected a few times. The chain has TRBV28 and TRBJ2-3, with a weak D call TRBD2 (6 bases). Germline CDR1 reads MDHEN; CDR2 reads SYDVKM. V shed 2 bases and J shed 0 bases, with 15 bases lying between them. CDR3 length: 17 residues. This CDR3 is CASSLKEGFPSTDTQYF. The CDR3 coding sequence is TGTGCCAGCAGTTTAAAGGAGGGGTTTCCTAGCACAGATACGCAGTATTTT. Full variable domain (missing parts from reference TRBV28 and TRBJ2-3): DVKVTQSSRYLVKRTGEKVFLECVQDMDHENMFWYRQDPGLGLRLIYFSYDVKMKEKGDIPEGYSVSREKKERFSLILESASTNQTSMYLCASSLKEGFPSTDTQYFGPGTRLTVL.

This rearrangement joins TRBV27 to TRBJ1-6; a weak D match, TRBD1 (6 bases). Between the trimmed V and J ends, which lost 4 bases and 11 bases, there was a span of 24 bases. This CDR3 has 17 amino acids. Germline assignment: CDR1 MNHEY and CDR2 SMNVEV (reference sequence). The CDR3 region is CASSSKTGLRFRTPLHF. The CDR3 coding sequence is TGTGCCAGCAGTTCTAAGACAGGCCTCAGATTTCGGACACCCCTCCACTTT.

The rearrangement links TRBV12-3 or TRBV12-4 to TRBJ2-3; 7 bases match TRBD2. Germline trimming cut 1 base from V and 5 bases from J; bases unmatched to any gene: 15. CDR3 length equals 18 residues. The CDR3 coding sequence is TGTGCCAGCAGTTTAGGCGGGGGAAGCAGGAACAAGCGAGATACGCAGTATTTT. Protein product: CASSLGGGSRNKRDTQYF.

This clonotype has ten or more counts. This chain connects TRBV20-1 to TRBJ2-4, with TRBD2 matching 7 bases. Germline lookup yields CDR1 DFQATT and CDR2 SNEGSKA (reference sequence). Losses at the gene ends were 3 bases for V and 6 bases for J; bases not matched to a gene: 2. The CDR3 has 12 amino acids. The CDR3 loop reads CSASASGNIQYF. In DNA, the CDR3 is TGCAGTGCTAGCGCTAGCGGAAACATTCAGTACTTC.

The chain recombines TRBV20-1 with TRBJ2-3, with D perhaps matching TRBD1 (5 bases). The CDR3 sequence is 13 residues long. Trimming pared 6 bases from V and 5 bases from J, leaving 15 bases between. Germline lookup yields CDR1 DFQATT and CDR2 SNEGSKA (reference sequence). The CDR3 nucleotides read TGCAGTGCCTTCTCGGCGGACAAAGATACGCAGTATTTT. Protein product: CSAFSADKDTQYF.

The table lists this clonotype with many counts. The chain carries TRBV6-5 and TRBJ2-5; D unclear. V gave up 2 bases and J gave up 2 bases, with 9 bases separating them. This CDR3 comprises 14 residues. Germline V gene data show CDR1 as MNHEY and CDR2 as SVGAGI. The CDR3 loop is CASSYGSEQETQYF. Here the CDR3 DNA reads TGTGCCAGCAGTTACGGGTCAGAGCAAGAGACCCAGTACTTC.

This rearrangement joins TRBV5-5 to TRBJ2-1; 7 bases agree with TRBD1. The CDR3 sequence is 17 residues long. Germline lookup yields CDR1 SGHKS and CDR2 YYEKEE (reference sequence). The ends lost 4 bases at V and 8 bases at J; junction bases unmatched: 18. This CDR3 reads CASSPDTWGQRFDEQFF. In nucleotides, the CDR3 is TGTGCCAGCAGCCCCGATACCTGGGGACAGCGTTTCGATGAGCAGTTCTTC.

As regards this clonotype: A much bigger clone sits one base away, suggesting this may be a read error. No conserved phenylalanine or tryptophan ends this CDR3, so it is likely a read error. The V call is TRBV28, the J call TRBJ1-2; the D gene is possibly TRBD1 (5 bases). The CDR3 consists of 13 residues. V lost 5 bases, J lost 4 bases, and 11 bases lay in between. Looked up from germline, CDR1 is MDHEN and CDR2 is SYDVKM. Here the CDR3 reads CASSQTAFYGYTY. The CDR3 DNA reads TGTGCCAGCAGTCAGACAGCGTTCTATGGCTACACCTAC.

This clonotype was picked up many times. The chain couples TRBV27 to TRBJ2-2; D uncertain. With 6 bases removed from V and 7 bases from J, the gap between germline ends came to 12 bases. The length of the CDR3 is 13 residues. Germline lookup yields CDR1 MNHEY and CDR2 SMNVEV (reference sequence). CDR3 in DNA: TGTGCCAGCAGCGTCGCGGCACGCGGGGAGCTGTTTTTT. This gives the protein CASSVAARGELFF.

The CDR3 bases are TGTGCCAGTGATAAAGGGCGAAGCTACACCTTC. Translating gives CASDKGRSYTF. V and J are TRBV6-1 and TRBJ1-2; D is unresolved. The CDR3 contains 11 residues. CDR1 MNHNS and CDR2 SASEGT come from the germline V gene. V was cut by 9 bases and J by 9 bases, with 14 bases left in between.

The chain is built from TRBV7-9 and TRBJ2-7; 7 positions match TRBD1. Germline values: CDR1 SEHNR, CDR2 FQNEAQ (reference sequence). V shed 5 bases and J 2 bases; nucleotides not matched to a gene: 6. There are 14 residues in the CDR3. CDR3 protein: CASSPGTAAYEQYF. Here the CDR3 DNA reads TGTGCCAGCAGCCCCGGGACAGCCGCCTACGAGCAGTACTTC.

J is TRBJ1-2 and V is TRBV6-1; tentative D call: TRBD1 (6 bases). The CDR3 runs to 12 residues. Germline CDR1 is MNHNS and CDR2 is SASEGT. The germline V and J ends were trimmed by 8 bases and 10 bases, with 17 bases remaining between them. CDR3 sequence (DNA): TGTGCCAGCTCCGGGACACAGGGAGCCTACACCTTC. It encodes CASSGTQGAYTF.

Notes on this clonotype: One end of the junction does not line up with germline, which may come from a read error. The chain couples TRBV7-2 to TRBJ2-5, with D tentatively TRBD2 (6 bases). Germline lookup yields CDR1 SGHTA and CDR2 FQGNSA. The CDR3 totals 17 residues. The CDR3 here is CVSSQEEGRRGRETQYF. The DNA for the CDR3 is TGTGTCAGCAGCCAAGAGGAGGGCCGAAGAGGGCGGGAGACCCAGTACTTC.

This clonotype was detected once. V is TRBV19 and J is TRBJ1-5, with 8 nucleotides matching TRBD1. Looked up from germline, CDR1 is LNHDA and CDR2 is SQIVND (reference sequence). V shed 2 bases and J 6 bases; nucleotides not matched to a gene: 6. This CDR3 is 15 amino acids long. Here the CDR3 reads CASSISRTGIQPQHF. The CDR3 DNA reads as TGTGCCAGTAGTATATCCCGGACAGGGATTCAGCCCCAGCATTTT.

The rearrangement joins TRBV20-1 to TRBJ2-4, with D possibly matching TRBD1 (7 bases). With 1 base removed from V and 4 bases from J, the gap between germline ends came to 11 bases. There are 14 residues in the CDR3. CDR1 is DFQATT, CDR2 SNEGSKA, per germline (reference sequence). This chain's CDR3 is CSARGGTDKNIQYF. The CDR3 DNA follows: TGCAGTGCTAGAGGCGGGACAGATAAAAACATTCAGTACTTC.

V is TRBV9 and J is TRBJ2-3; the D is unclear. Trimming took 0 bases from V and 5 from J, leaving 4 bases between them. The CDR3 loop spans 12 amino acids. CDR1 SGDLS and CDR2 YYNGEE come from the germline V gene. For the CDR3, the DNA is TGTGCCAGCAGCGTAGTTGGAGATACGCAGTATTTT. The encoded protein is CASSVVGDTQYF.

This clonotype was detected many times. The chain links TRBV20-1 to TRBJ1-6, with a possible D match to TRBD1 (5 bases). V lost 0 bases to trimming and J lost 7 bases, with 13 bases between them. The CDR3 length is 15 residues. CDR1 DFQATT and CDR2 SNEGSKA come from the germline V gene (reference sequence). The CDR3 protein is CSARDPGDWNSPLHF. The CDR3 DNA follows: TGCAGTGCTAGAGATCCCGGGGACTGGAATTCACCCCTCCACTTT.

The chain recombines TRBV7-6 with TRBJ2-6, with 8 bases matching TRBD1. Germline-derived CDR1 and CDR2 are SGHVS and FNYEAQ. V lost 1 base and J lost 3; bases outside the gene matches: 8. The CDR3 loop spans 18 amino acids. The CDR3 protein is CASSLGGPRGHGANVLTF. In DNA, the CDR3 is TGTGCCAGCAGCTTAGGAGGGCCCAGGGGGCATGGGGCCAACGTCCTGACTTTC.

This clonotype appeared many times. This rearrangement joins TRBV20-1 to TRBJ2-5; D unclear. Germline loops: CDR1 DFQATT, CDR2 SNEGSKA (reference sequence). The CDR3 spans 13 residues. V was pared by 3 bases and J by 1 base, with 9 bases between. The CDR3: CSARAALQETQYF. The CDR3 coding sequence is TGCAGTGCTAGGGCGGCACTCCAAGAGACCCAGTACTTC.

This clonotype was recorded a few times. This chain uses TRBV6-2 or TRBV6-3 with TRBJ1-6, with D maybe TRBD1 (5 bases). CDR1 is MNHEY and CDR2 is SVGEGT in the germline V gene. There are 15 residues in the CDR3. Trimming removed 0 bases at V and 9 bases at J, with 12 bases between. The CDR3 nucleotides read TGTGCCAGCAGTTACTCTCAGGGCATGGTTTCACCCCTCCACTTT. This gives the protein CASSYSQGMVSPLHF.